This T cell receptor (beta chain) was documented in a study of cytomegalovirus exposure and HLA in healthy donors. Details on this clone: Its antigen is still unknown.

PCR involved 60 Vbeta and 13 Jbeta primers. The assay was immunoSEQ multiplex PCR, and TCRdb's table has in-frame clones only and misses some. The sample shows about 140,000 clones, about 85% of them seen only once. Trimming took off 7 bases at V and 5 bases at J, with 23 bases between the two ends. CDR3 length: 16 residues. Germline loops: CDR1 LNHDA, CDR2 SQIVND (reference sequence). Study-wide results and limits: Cytomegalovirus status was reportedly diagnosed by the classifier with high specificity and sensitivity. Association of a missense DCLRE1C variant with TCR beta V- and J-gene trimming was reported in a later analysis. Specificity of three CMV-associated chains for CMV antigens was verified in vitro. Exclusion as indistinguishable affected some V segments, including TRBV6-2 and TRBV6-3.

The chain couples TRBV19 to TRBJ2-5, with a possible D match to TRBD2 (6 bases). The sequenced material came from PBMCs. The clonotype was recovered from a female donor in good health and CMV-seronegative. The CDR3 DNA sequence: TGTGCCAGTACCCCATCCGGGGGACGCTTGGGGGAGACCCAGTACTTC. As protein: CASTPSGGRLGETQYF.